A single sample gave rise to the 17 T cell receptor beta chains below, sequenced in a study of blood T cell repertoires in COVID-19. The assay was immunoSEQ multiplex PCR, and TCRdb's table has in-frame clones only and misses some. In the table there are around 99,000 clones, less than 85% of which are singletons. Sequencing input: peripheral blood. These receptors were taken from a human donor in a cohort sampled during active or convalescent COVID-19.

The gene calls are TRBV18 and TRBJ1-3, with 9 bases that match TRBD1. Trimming cost V 6 bases and J 0 bases; bases outside gene matches: 6. Germline CDR1 is KGHSH and CDR2 is LQKENI. This CDR3 has 16 residues. The CDR3 DNA reads as TGTGCCAGCTCCCCGGGACAGGGCTACTCTGGAAACACCATATATTTT. Protein sequence: CASSPGQGYSGNTIYF.

The chain recombines TRBV29-1 with TRBJ2-1, with 10 positions matching TRBD2. CDR1 is SQVTM, CDR2 ANQGSEA, per germline. CDR3 size: 14 residues. The V segment lost 6 bases and the J segment 2 bases; nucleotides outside the gene matches: 4. CDR3 region: CSVDLAGAYNEQFF. In nucleotides, the CDR3 is TGCAGCGTGGACCTAGCGGGGGCCTACAATGAGCAGTTCTTC.

The J gene is TRBJ1-6, the V gene TRBV19; D not certain. The CDR3 is made up of 17 amino acids. Germline CDR1 reads LNHDA; CDR2 reads SQIVND (reference sequence). Trimming stripped 3 bases from V and 1 base from J, with 13 bases between. The CDR3 sequence is CASSILAGTSYNSPLHF. The CDR3 bases are TGTGCCAGTAGTATTCTGGCAGGAACTTCCTATAATTCACCCCTCCACTTT.

This clone has a single count. The chain has TRBV30 and TRBJ1-5; D gene ambiguous. V was trimmed by 2 bases and J by 5 bases, leaving 10 bases between them. The CDR3 runs 13 residues. Germline V gives CDR1 GTSNPN, CDR2 SVGIG (reference sequence). The CDR3 DNA follows: TGTGCCTGGAGTAACAGAGAGCATCAGCCCCAGCATTTT. It yields the protein CAWSNREHQPQHF. The whole variable domain, remainder taken from reference TRBV30 and TRBJ1-5, is SQTIHQWPATLVQPVGSPLSLECTVEGTSNPNLYWYRQAAGRGLQLLFYSVGIGQISSEVPQNLSASRPQDRQFILSSKKLLLSDSGFYLCAWSNREHQPQHFGDGTRLSIL.

This clone has only a few counts. The V gene is TRBV5-1, the J gene TRBJ1-6, with D tentatively TRBD1 (6 bases). Deletions cut 2 bases from V and 9 bases from J, with 9 bases between. Germline CDR1 SGHRS, CDR2 YFSETQ. The CDR3 is made up of 13 amino acids. The CDR3 spells CASSFTDSSPLHF. The CDR3 nucleotides read TGCGCCAGCAGCTTCACGGACAGTTCACCCCTCCACTTT.

The chain combines TRBV6-5 with TRBJ2-2; no clear D gene. V lost 2 bases, J lost 2 bases, and 6 bases lay in between. The CDR3 runs 14 residues. Germline assignment: CDR1 MNHEY and CDR2 SVGAGI. In nucleotides, the CDR3 is TGTGCCAGCAGTTACGGTAGAAACACCGGGGAGCTGTTTTTT. Translation gives CASSYGRNTGELFF.

The J gene is TRBJ1-4, the V gene TRBV11-2; no definite D call. Germline V gene data show CDR1 as SGHAT and CDR2 as FQNNGV. The CDR3 contains 12 residues. The V end was cut by 6 bases, the J end by 7 bases, with 9 bases between. The CDR3 region is CASRRSGEKLFF. CDR3 coding DNA: TGTGCCAGCAGGCGCTCGGGTGAAAAACTGTTTTTT.

The chain uses TRBV20-1 and TRBJ1-4; a possible D gene is TRBD1 (6 bases). Trimming removed 5 bases at V and 4 bases at J, with 11 bases between. The CDR3 totals 13 residues. The germline CDR1 and CDR2 sequences are DFQATT and SNEGSKA (reference sequence). CDR3 residues: CSARGQRNEKLFF. As DNA, the CDR3 is TGCAGTGCTCGTGGACAGCGTAATGAAAAACTGTTTTTT.

This clone was picked up one time. The rearrangement links TRBV6-2 or TRBV6-3 to TRBJ2-7, with D tentatively TRBD1 (6 bases). The germline V gene has CDR1 MNHEY and CDR2 SVGEGT. The CDR3 is made up of 14 amino acids. The V end was cut by 2 bases, the J end by 2 bases, with 10 bases between. In nucleotides, the CDR3 is TGTGCCAGCAGTTACGGCGACAGGACCTACGAGCAGTACTTC. It is translated as CASSYGDRTYEQYF.

The CDR3 region has the DNA TGTGCCAGCAGTGAAAGGACAGCAGCTAACTACGAGCAGTACTTC. This gives the protein CASSERTAANYEQYF. The J gene is TRBJ2-7, the V gene TRBV6-1; D perhaps matches TRBD1 (6 bases). The length of the CDR3 is 15 residues. The germline CDR1 and CDR2 sequences are MNHNS and SASEGT. Between the trimmed V and J ends, which lost 2 bases and 3 bases, there was a span of 14 bases.

This chain uses TRBV7-8 with TRBJ1-1; 8 nucleotides align to TRBD1. V lost 5 bases and J lost 5; bases outside the gene matches: 10. The CDR3 runs 15 residues. Germline V gene data show CDR1 as SGHVS and CDR2 as FQNEAQ. The CDR3 DNA reads TGTGCCAGCAGCCCCAGGACAGGGACCGGGACTGAAGCTTTCTTT. This sequence encodes CASSPRTGTGTEAFF.

The V gene is TRBV6-6, the J gene TRBJ2-7, with D hard to call. V lost 4 bases, J lost 3 bases, and 10 bases lay in between. This CDR3 comprises 13 residues. CDR1 and CDR2 (germline): MNHNY, SVGAGI (reference sequence). In DNA form, the CDR3 reads TGTGCCAGCAGTTCAGGCCCAATCTACGAGCAGTACTTC. It specifies CASSSGPIYEQYF.

This rearrangement joins TRBV6-6 to TRBJ2-7; the D gene is possibly TRBD2 (7 bases). Germline V gene data show CDR1 as MNHNY and CDR2 as SVGAGI (reference sequence). This CDR3 has 13 residues. V was clipped by 8 bases and J by 5 bases, with 16 bases between them. The CDR3 nucleotides are TGTGCCAGCCACCCCAGGGGAGGGCACGAGCAGTACTTC. This gives the protein CASHPRGGHEQYF.

The chain is built from TRBV2 and TRBJ2-7; 8 nucleotides align to TRBD2. This CDR3 has 14 amino acids. The V segment lost 7 bases and the J segment 6 bases; nucleotides outside the gene matches: 11. Germline CDR1 reads SNHLY; CDR2 reads FYNNEI. The CDR3 nucleotides read TGTGCCAGCACCTCTCCGGGGGCGGGGGGCGAGCAGTACTTC. It translates to CASTSPGAGGEQYF.

The chain has TRBV18 and TRBJ2-3; 9 bases are a match to TRBD1. The V and J ends lost 3 bases and 3 bases, in that order; junction bases with no gene match: 4. The germline V gene encodes CDR1 KGHSH and CDR2 LQKENI. CDR3 length equals 15 residues. CDR3 residues: CASSPGDRVTDTQYF. CDR3 bases: TGTGCCAGCTCACCCGGGGACAGGGTTACAGATACGCAGTATTTT. The entire variable domain, with the rest obtained from reference TRBV18 and TRBJ2-3, is as follows: NAGVMQNPRHLVRRRGQEARLRCSPMKGHSHVYWYRQLPEEGLKFMVYLQKENIIDESGMPKERFSAEFPKEGPSILRIQQVVRGDSAAYFCASSPGDRVTDTQYFGPGTRLTVL.

The J gene is TRBJ2-7, the V gene TRBV12-3 or TRBV12-4, with 7 bases lining up with TRBD2. The CDR3 covers 12 residues. The J segment lost 6 bases and the V segment lost 3 bases, leaving 2 bases of the junction unmatched. This chain's CDR3 is CASSFGRSEQYF. The CDR3 DNA reads as TGTGCCAGCAGTTTCGGGAGGTCCGAGCAGTACTTC.

V is TRBV28 and J is TRBJ1-6; TRBD1 might be the D (5 bases). Trimming took off 6 bases at V and 7 bases at J, with 16 bases between the two ends. CDR3 length: 15 residues. The germline V gene has CDR1 MDHEN and CDR2 SYDVKM. The CDR3 protein is CASSRFQGGNSPLHF. CDR3 nucleotides: TGTGCCAGCAGCCGCTTCCAGGGAGGGAATTCACCCCTCCACTTT.